These 31 T cell receptor beta chains came from one sample sequenced in a study of blood T cell repertoires in COVID-19. Profiling relied on immunoSEQ multiplex PCR, and the TCRdb table lists in-frame clones only, not all of them. The sample records 130,000 to 150,000 clones, roughly 90% being singletons. Sequenced: peripheral blood. The receptors were sampled from a human donor in a cohort sampled during active COVID-19.

The V gene is TRBV5-8, the J gene TRBJ2-1, with 8 bases aligning to TRBD1. Per germline, CDR1 SGHTS and CDR2 YDEGEE. With V trimmed by 1 base and J by 7 bases, 7 bases remained unmatched. This CDR3 has 15 amino acids. The CDR3 reads CASSLNRGVVNEQFF. CDR3 coding DNA: TGTGCCAGCAGCTTGAACAGGGGGGTAGTGAATGAGCAGTTCTTC.

This clone has only a few counts. The chain uses TRBV11-2 and TRBJ2-1, with D possibly being TRBD2 (6 bases). The V and J ends lost 1 base and 7 bases respectively, with 8 bases between them. Germline V CDR1 and CDR2: SGHAT, FQNNGV. This CDR3 has 13 residues. For the CDR3, the DNA is TGTGCCAGCAGCTTAGTAGGAGGGAATGAGCAGTTCTTC. This codes for CASSLVGGNEQFF. The full variable domain, in which reference TRBV11-2 and TRBJ2-1 provide the parts outside the CDR3, is EAGVAQSPRYKIIEKRQSVAFWCNPISGHATLYWYQQILGQGPKLLIQFQNNGVVDDSQLPKDRFSAERLKGVDSTLKIQPAKLEDSAVYLCASSLVGGNEQFFGPGTRLTVL.

The gene calls are TRBV7-6 and TRBJ1-6, with 7 bases lining up with TRBD1. Germline loops: CDR1 SGHVS, CDR2 FNYEAQ. V lost 5 bases and J lost 6; bases outside the gene matches: 10. This CDR3 is 16 amino acids long. The CDR3 protein is CASSRGPTGINSPLHF. The CDR3 DNA follows: TGTGCCAGCAGCCGGGGCCCGACAGGGATTAATTCACCCCTCCACTTT.

The V and J genes are TRBV29-1 and TRBJ1-1; no reliable D call. V was shortened by 7 bases and J by 7 bases, with 10 bases between the two germline ends. CDR1 is SQVTM, CDR2 ANQGSEA, per germline. This CDR3 contains 10 residues. The CDR3, as DNA: TGCAGCGCCGGTCATGGTGAAGCTTTCTTT. This encodes CSAGHGEAFF. Full variable domain (missing parts from reference TRBV29-1 and TRBJ1-1): SAVISQKPSRDICQRGTSLTIQCQVDSQVTMMFWYRQQPGQSLTLIATANQGSEATYESGFVIDKFPISRPNLTFSTLTVSNMSPEDSSIYLCSAGHGEAFFGQGTRLTVV.

This clone was observed once. J is TRBJ2-3 and V is TRBV28; D is undetermined. The V end lost 2 bases, the J end lost 1 base, and 10 bases lay between the germline ends. This CDR3 spans 15 amino acids. Germline loops: CDR1 MDHEN, CDR2 SYDVKM. The CDR3 DNA follows: TGTGCCAGCAGTTTAACCCGACGGGGCACAGATACGCAGTATTTT. Translating gives CASSLTRRGTDTQYF.

The chain joins TRBV28 to TRBJ1-2; D unresolved. The germline gives CDR1 MDHEN, CDR2 SYDVKM. The CDR3 contains 13 residues. V gave up 4 bases and J gave up 1 base, with 7 bases separating them. The CDR3 loop is CASSSPINYGYTF. In DNA form, the CDR3 reads TGTGCCAGCAGTTCACCTATTAACTATGGCTACACCTTC.

The count of this clone is one. The chain has TRBV11-3 and TRBJ2-3, with TRBD1 identical over 8 bases. The CDR3 covers 18 residues. Looked up from germline, CDR1 is SGHNT and CDR2 is YENEEA. V lost 4 bases to trimming and J lost 2 bases; unmatched junction nucleotides: 14. CDR3 loop: CASSYSGAGGSPTDTQYF. The DNA for the CDR3 is TGTGCCAGCAGCTATTCAGGGGCAGGGGGCTCCCCCACAGATACGCAGTATTTT.

V gene TRBV7-6 combines with J gene TRBJ2-1; 9 positions match TRBD2. This CDR3 contains 15 residues. Trimming took 5 bases from V and 0 from J; bases not matched to a gene: 2. Germline CDR1 is SGHVS and CDR2 is FNYEAQ. In DNA, the CDR3 is TGTGCCAGCAGCCAGACTAGCGGCTCCTACAATGAGCAGTTCTTC. As protein: CASSQTSGSYNEQFF.

The chain uses TRBV27 and TRBJ2-3; no clear D gene. V dropped 6 bases and J dropped 2 bases, with 3 bases sitting between them. From germline, CDR1 is MNHEY and CDR2 SMNVEV (reference sequence). The CDR3 is 11 residues long. In nucleotides, the CDR3 is TGTGCCAGCAGCCACACAGATACGCAGTATTTT. Amino acids: CASSHTDTQYF.

The chain employs TRBV7-2 and TRBJ2-7, with 8 bases fitting TRBD2. The CDR3 totals 19 residues. V was pared by 5 bases and J by 1 base, with 19 bases of the junction left unmatched. Germline CDR1 is SGHTA and CDR2 is FQGNSA. CDR3 residues: CASSERKGLERGLSYEQYF. CDR3 DNA: TGTGCCAGCAGCGAACGAAAAGGCCTCGAGCGGGGGCTTTCCTACGAGCAGTACTTC.

This chain connects TRBV5-5 to TRBJ1-2; D is possibly TRBD1 (6 bases). Germline-derived CDR1 and CDR2 are SGHKS and YYEKEE (reference sequence). The CDR3 spans 16 residues. The V end lost 4 bases, the J end lost 8 bases, and 24 bases lay between the germline ends. In DNA, the CDR3 is TGTGCCAGCAGCCTCTTATTAACCGGGACATCAGGGGGCTACACCTTC. This sequence encodes CASSLLLTGTSGGYTF.

This clone was detected a few times. The chain is built from TRBV19 and TRBJ1-2; TRBD1 is a possible D gene (6 bases). The length of the CDR3 is 16 residues. Germline V gene data show CDR1 as LNHDA and CDR2 as SQIVND (reference sequence). Deletions cut 5 bases from V and 4 bases from J, with 20 bases between. The CDR3 DNA follows: TGTGCCAGTAGTCATCTTCCAGGGGAGGGCGTCTATGGCTACACCTTC. Residues: CASSHLPGEGVYGYTF. The full variable domain, with the rest looked up from reference TRBV19 and TRBJ1-2, is DGGITQSPKYLFRKEGQNVTLSCEQNLNHDAMYWYRQDPGQGLRLIYYSQIVNDFQKGDIAEGYSVSREKKESFPLTVTSAQKNPTAFYLCASSHLPGEGVYGYTFGSGTRLTVV.

The chain recombines TRBV7-2 with TRBJ1-1; D gene ambiguous. The length of the CDR3 is 14 residues. Germline CDR1 and CDR2: SGHTA and FQGNSA. V was clipped by 5 bases and J by 0 bases, with 10 bases between them. The CDR3 is CASSAGPMNTEAFF. The CDR3 region has the DNA TGTGCCAGCAGCGCGGGTCCTATGAACACTGAAGCTTTCTTT.

The genes are TRBV30 and TRBJ2-2; possible D gene TRBD1, 5 bases. V lost 4 bases to trimming and J lost 1 base, with 10 bases between them. The CDR3 contains 14 residues. Per germline, CDR1 GTSNPN and CDR2 SVGIG (reference sequence). CDR3 region: CAWTDNGNTGELFF. Written as DNA, the CDR3 is TGTGCCTGGACGGACAACGGGAACACCGGGGAGCTGTTTTTT.

Regarding this clone: Distinct nucleotide sequences in the sample also encode this CDR3. The chain is built from TRBV4-3 and TRBJ2-7, with 11 nucleotides matching TRBD2. V gave up 0 bases and J gave up 3 bases; unmatched junction bases: 4. The CDR3 spans 16 residues. Germline-derived CDR1 and CDR2 are LGHNA and YSLEER. CDR3 sequence reads: CASSQDRLAGSYEQYF. CDR3 bases: TGCGCCAGCAGCCAAGATCGACTAGCGGGGAGCTACGAGCAGTACTTC.

The rearrangement links TRBV30 to TRBJ1-6; TRBD1 aligns across 8 bases. CDR3 size: 18 residues. Germline lookup yields CDR1 GTSNPN and CDR2 SVGIG (reference sequence). V lost 1 base, J lost 0 bases, and 8 bases stayed unmatched. CDR3 loop: CAWSGGQVVSSYNSPLHF. The CDR3 region has the DNA TGTGCCTGGAGTGGGGGACAGGTAGTTAGCTCCTATAATTCACCCCTCCACTTT.

Note on this clone: Other DNA sequences in this specimen translate into the identical CDR3. The chain is built from TRBV5-6 and TRBJ2-2; the match to TRBD2 covers 10 bases. J gave up 3 bases and V 3 bases, and 5 bases lay outside the gene matches. The CDR3 length is 16 residues. Per germline, CDR1 SGHDT and CDR2 YYEEEE. The CDR3: CASSSEREGYTGELFF. The CDR3 bases are TGTGCCAGCAGCTCAGAGCGGGAGGGGTACACCGGGGAGCTGTTTTTT. The full variable domain, rest sourced from reference TRBV5-6 and TRBJ2-2, is DAGVTQSPTHLIKTRGQQVTLRCSPKSGHDTVSWYQQALGQGPQFIFQYYEEEERQRGNFPDRFSGHQFPNYSSELNVNALLLGDSALYLCASSSEREGYTGELFFGEGSRLTVL.

This clone turned up a few times. The chain joins TRBV5-1 to TRBJ2-1; 9 bases are shared with TRBD2. J gave up 0 bases and V 4 bases, and 5 bases lay outside the gene matches. The germline V gene has CDR1 SGHRS and CDR2 YFSETQ. The CDR3 has 16 amino acids. The CDR3 sequence: CASSLGLAYSYNEQFF. The DNA of the CDR3 is TGCGCCAGCAGCCTAGGACTAGCGTACTCCTACAATGAGCAGTTCTTC.

This chain links TRBV30 with TRBJ2-7, with 8 bases matching TRBD2. Germline V CDR1 and CDR2: GTSNPN, SVGIG (reference sequence). The trim removed 2 bases at V and 3 bases at J, leaving 9 bases unmatched. This CDR3 spans 15 amino acids. Here the CDR3 DNA reads TGTGCCTGGAGTCAAGAACCCCGGGGGGGCTACGAGCAGTACTTC. As protein: CAWSQEPRGGYEQYF.

V gene TRBV7-8 combines with J gene TRBJ1-2; 9 bases fit TRBD1. Germline CDR1 is SGHVS and CDR2 is FQNEAQ. J gave up 4 bases and V 5 bases, and 2 bases lay outside the gene matches. The CDR3 length is 13 residues. CDR3 in amino acids: CASSATGGYGYTF. The CDR3 nucleotides are TGTGCCAGCAGCGCGACAGGGGGCTATGGCTACACCTTC.

V and J are TRBV4-1 and TRBJ2-7; D gene ambiguous. The CDR3 has 15 residues. V lost 4 bases and J 3 bases, leaving 16 bases between the germline ends. The germline V gene has CDR1 MGHRA and CDR2 YSYEKL. This CDR3 is CASSPRRSNYYEQYF. CDR3 in DNA: TGCGCCAGCAGCCCAAGGCGTTCGAACTACTACGAGCAGTACTTC.

The genes are TRBV7-2 and TRBJ2-1, with D uncertain. This CDR3 is 15 amino acids long. Trimming took 5 bases from V and 0 from J, leaving 11 bases between them. Germline assignment: CDR1 SGHTA and CDR2 FQGNSA. CDR3 DNA sequence: TGTGCCAGCAGCGAGACTCGAAGCTCCTACAATGAGCAGTTCTTC. Its protein is CASSETRSSYNEQFF.

This sequence joins TRBV28 and TRBJ2-7; TRBD1 matches 9 bases. J gave up 2 bases and V 8 bases, and 10 bases lay outside the gene matches. CDR1 is MDHEN, CDR2 SYDVKM, per germline. CDR3 length: 15 residues. The CDR3, as DNA: TGTGCCAGCCTTTTTGGGACAGGGAATCCCTACGAGCAGTACTTC. This sequence encodes CASLFGTGNPYEQYF.

The chain links TRBV5-4 to TRBJ2-3; the match to TRBD2 covers 8 bases. The CDR3 has 16 amino acids. Germline values: CDR1 SGHNT, CDR2 YYREEE (reference sequence). The V gene end was trimmed by 0 bases and the J gene end by 2 bases; junction bases not matched to a gene: 5. Here the CDR3 DNA reads TGTGCCAGCAGCTTGGGAGGGACTAGTCTCACAGATACGCAGTATTTT. Translation gives CASSLGGTSLTDTQYF.

The V gene is TRBV28, the J gene TRBJ1-2; 8 bases align to TRBD1. The germline V gene encodes CDR1 MDHEN and CDR2 SYDVKM. This CDR3 has 14 amino acids. V lost 5 bases and J lost 1; bases outside the gene matches: 3. CDR3 DNA: TGTGCCAGCAGTGCAGGGGGCCGTAACTATGGCTACACCTTC. It is translated as CASSAGGRNYGYTF.

The chain carries TRBV5-1 and TRBJ2-7; 8 bases map to TRBD2. V shed 3 bases and J 7 bases; nucleotides not matched to a gene: 12. The V gene's germline CDR1 is SGHRS and CDR2 YFSETQ. This CDR3 contains 15 residues. The CDR3 sequence: CASSSQSGGEVEQYF. The CDR3 nucleotides read TGCGCCAGCAGCTCCCAGAGCGGGGGCGAGGTGGAGCAGTACTTC.

The genes are TRBV27 and TRBJ2-7; tentative D call: TRBD2 (5 bases). Germline assignment: CDR1 MNHEY and CDR2 SMNVEV (reference sequence). V dropped 3 bases and J dropped 6 bases, with 15 bases sitting between them. CDR3 length: 14 amino acids. The CDR3 bases are TGTGCCAGCAGTTTGTACAAAGGAGGCGGCGAGCAGTACTTC. This translates into CASSLYKGGGEQYF.

The V and J genes are TRBV15 and TRBJ2-7; 9 positions match TRBD1. V shed 1 base, J shed 6 bases, and the junction held 7 bases outside the gene matches. Looked up from germline, CDR1 is LNHNV and CDR2 is YYDKDF (reference sequence). The CDR3 is 15 amino acids. The CDR3 sequence is CATSRARDREGEQYF. DNA for the CDR3: TGTGCCACCAGCAGAGCGAGGGACAGGGAAGGCGAGCAGTACTTC.

This clone appeared a few times. This chain uses TRBV29-1 with TRBJ2-7; D unclear. Germline-derived CDR1 and CDR2 are SQVTM and ANQGSEA. V lost 5 bases and J 3 bases, leaving 8 bases between the germline ends. The CDR3 contains 11 residues. CDR3 amino acids: CSVRHGYEQYF. In DNA form, the CDR3 reads TGCAGCGTTCGACACGGCTACGAGCAGTACTTC.

V gene TRBV11-3 combines with J gene TRBJ1-1; 11 nucleotides align to TRBD1. The CDR3 covers 15 residues. Germline V lookup: CDR1 SGHNT, CDR2 YENEEA. Trimming removed 5 bases from V and 5 bases from J; junction bases left unmatched: 7. CDR3 bases: TGTGCCAGCAGCCTAGGACAGGGGGCGGAAACTGAAGCTTTCTTT. This translates into CASSLGQGAETEAFF. Using reference TRBV11-3 and TRBJ1-1 for the parts outside the CDR3, the full variable domain is EAGVVQSPRYKIIEKKQPVAFWCNPISGHNTLYWYLQNLGQGPELLIRYENEEAVDDSQLPKDRFSAERLKGVDSTLKIQPAELGDSAVYLCASSLGQGAETEAFFGQGTRLTVV.

The V gene is TRBV14, the J gene TRBJ2-5; D gene uncertain. This CDR3 contains 13 residues. Per the germline V gene, CDR1 is SGHDN and CDR2 is FVKESK. V lost 2 bases to trimming and J lost 4 bases, with 8 bases between them. CDR3 nucleotides: TGTGCCAGCAGCCAAAACACCCGAGAGACCCAGTACTTC. As protein: CASSQNTRETQYF. The full variable domain, in which reference TRBV14 and TRBJ2-5 provide the parts outside the CDR3, is EAGVTQFPSHSVIEKGQTVTLRCDPISGHDNLYWYRRVMGKEIKFLLHFVKESKQDESGMPNNRFLAERTGGTYSTLKVQPAELEDSGVYFCASSQNTRETQYFGPGTRLLVL.